This TCR beta chain derives from a study of early T cells in non-severe SARS-CoV-2 infection. Study observations and caveats: Matching with VDJdb favored anti-spike CD8 responses (missing private and CD4 specificities).

Molecules of cDNA were individually given unique molecular identifiers that were attached to them. TCRdb independently ran MiXCR on the 5' RACE reads; one entry per CDR3 protein. The table includes 70,000 or so distinct CDR3 sequences, approximately 11% detected once. Germline V gene sequence: CDR1 SGHRS, CDR2 YFSETQ. There are 14 residues in the CDR3. Trimming pared 4 bases from V and 0 bases from J, leaving 11 bases between. This clonotype came up a few times. The antigen is not known. The sequencing sample was made of whole blood. The chain employs TRBV5-1 and TRBJ2-7; D not resolved. The sequence was obtained from an adult who was a healthcare worker with PCR-confirmed SARS-CoV-2 infection or an uninfected control (not recorded which). The CDR3 sequence: CASSAYSSSYEQYF. In DNA form, the CDR3 reads TGCGCCAGCAGCGCTTACTCGAGCTCCTACGAGCAGTACTTC.